Below, 17 T cell receptor beta chains from the same sample are listed, as sequenced in a study of control samples from healthy donors and cancer patients. The data were produced by immunoSEQ multiplex PCR, yet TCRdb's version contains in-frame clones alone and is incomplete. The top ten hold under 9% of the sample, which has 130,000 or so clones, roughly nine tenths seen once. What was sequenced was blood. The receptors stem from a man between 18 and 29 years old in good health.

The chain couples TRBV12-3 or TRBV12-4 to TRBJ2-5; D remains ambiguous. This CDR3 is built from 12 residues. Trimming stripped 6 bases from V and 0 bases from J, with 5 bases between. Here the CDR3 DNA reads TGTGCCAGCAGCCAACACCAAGAGACCCAGTACTTC. Amino acid sequence: CASSQHQETQYF.

At least ten counts were recorded for this clone. The chain's CDR3 is CASSQGLRASYEQYF. CDR3 nucleotide sequence: TGTGCCAGCAGCCAAGGACTCAGGGCCTCCTACGAGCAGTACTTC. The V and J genes are TRBV14 and TRBJ2-7, with D possibly matching TRBD1 (5 bases). Germline CDR1 is SGHDN and CDR2 is FVKESK. This CDR3 is built from 15 residues. Trimming cost V 1 base and J 0 bases, with 10 bases left between them.

The genes are TRBV7-9 and TRBJ1-6; TRBD1 might be the D (5 bases). V was pared by 2 bases and J by 0 bases, with 14 bases between. The CDR3 is made up of 18 amino acids. Germline values: CDR1 SEHNR, CDR2 FQNEAQ (reference sequence). The CDR3 coding sequence is TGTGCCAGCAGCTTAACCGGGACTCCGAGCTCCTATAATTCACCCCTCCACTTT. This encodes CASSLTGTPSSYNSPLHF.

The rearrangement links TRBV7-6 to TRBJ1-2, with D perhaps matching TRBD1 (5 bases). V was trimmed by 1 base and J by 0 bases, leaving 9 bases between them. CDR3 length: 15 residues. Germline-derived CDR1 and CDR2 are SGHVS and FNYEAQ. CDR3 sequence reads: CASSLGGPANYGYTF. The CDR3 DNA sequence: TGTGCCAGCAGCTTAGGGGGACCCGCTAACTATGGCTACACCTTC.

The chain couples TRBV11-1 to TRBJ2-5, with no clear D. Germline CDR1 is SGHAT and CDR2 is FQDESV (reference sequence). The germline V and J ends were trimmed by 5 bases and 5 bases, with 9 bases remaining between them. The CDR3 loop spans 12 amino acids. CDR3 sequence: CASSPDPETQYF. The CDR3 DNA follows: TGTGCCAGCAGCCCCGACCCCGAGACCCAGTACTTC.

Of note for this clone: One junction end disagrees with the germline gene, perhaps due to a read error. This chain connects TRBV3-1 (or the pseudogene TRBV3-2) to TRBJ2-7; D is uncertain. CDR3 length equals 18 residues. Per germline, CDR1 LGHDT and CDR2 YNNKEL (reference sequence). CDR3 nucleotides: TGTGCCAGCACCCAAGGTTTCATCGGCCTCCCCGACACCTACGAGCAGTACTTC. Translated: CASTQGFIGLPDTYEQYF.

V usage is TRBV18 and J usage is TRBJ2-3; TRBD2 matches at 11 bases. V shed 6 bases, J shed 2 bases, and the junction held 13 bases outside the gene matches. This CDR3 region has 18 residues. Looked up from germline, CDR1 is KGHSH and CDR2 is LQKENI. The CDR3 DNA is TGTGCCAGCTCGCCGGATCGACTAGCGGGGAGTCACACAGATACGCAGTATTTT. Protein product: CASSPDRLAGSHTDTQYF.

This clone has only a few counts. The chain uses TRBV20-1 and TRBJ1-5; D is perhaps TRBD1 (6 bases). Trimming took 3 bases from V and 0 from J, leaving 9 bases between them. The CDR3 is made up of 14 amino acids. In germline, CDR1 is DFQATT, CDR2 SNEGSKA (reference sequence). The CDR3 sequence is CSASRGDSNQPQHF. CDR3 DNA: TGCAGTGCTAGTAGGGGGGATAGCAATCAGCCCCAGCATTTT.

The CDR3 nucleotides read TGTGCCAGCAGCCCTGACCGAGGTTTAGGCTACACCTTC. Protein product: CASSPDRGLGYTF. This chain joins TRBV11-2 and TRBJ1-2; D gene ambiguous. The CDR3 covers 13 residues. Germline V gene data show CDR1 as SGHAT and CDR2 as FQNNGV. The V end was cut by 5 bases, the J end by 8 bases, with 15 bases between.

The chain is built from TRBV5-1 and TRBJ2-2; tentatively, D is TRBD1 (6 bases). Germline V gene lookup returns CDR1 SGHRS and CDR2 YFSETQ. V shed 2 bases and J shed 4 bases, with 9 bases lying between them. The CDR3 length is 14 residues. CDR3 nucleotides: TGCGCCAGCAGCTTTGGGGGCAGCACCGGGGAGCTGTTTTTT. Translating it yields CASSFGGSTGELFF.

The chain combines TRBV2 with TRBJ2-2; 9 bases agree with TRBD1. This CDR3 contains 16 residues. V shed 7 bases, J shed 6 bases, and the junction held 12 bases outside the gene matches. Per germline, CDR1 SNHLY and CDR2 FYNNEI. CDR3 in DNA: TGTGCCAGCATGTGGTTCGGGACAGGGCGCTCCGGGGAGCTGTTTTTT. It specifies CASMWFGTGRSGELFF.

This clone came up once. The chain is built from TRBV11-3 and TRBJ2-2; D may be TRBD1 (6 bases). CDR3 size: 14 residues. Per the germline V gene, CDR1 is SGHNT and CDR2 is YENEEA. Trimming took off 4 bases at V and 0 bases at J, with 6 bases between the two ends. The CDR3 sequence is CASSWTANTGELFF. The CDR3 region has the DNA TGTGCCAGCAGCTGGACAGCGAACACCGGGGAGCTGTTTTTT.

V is TRBV5-6 and J is TRBJ1-4; 8 positions agree with TRBD1. Germline trimming cut 5 bases from V and 5 bases from J; bases unmatched to any gene: 5. Germline CDR1 is SGHDT and CDR2 is YYEEEE. CDR3 length equals 14 residues. In DNA form, the CDR3 reads TGTGCCAGCAGTTCGACAGGGGACAATGAAAAACTGTTTTTT. This codes for CASSSTGDNEKLFF.

The V call is TRBV5-1, the J call TRBJ1-1; tentative D call: TRBD1 (5 bases). The CDR3 sequence is 18 residues long. Germline V gene sequence: CDR1 SGHRS, CDR2 YFSETQ. The V and J ends lost 0 bases and 0 bases respectively, with 18 bases between them. The chain's CDR3 is CASSLAGRRLDLNTEAFF. The CDR3, as DNA: TGCGCCAGCAGCTTGGCGGGACGGAGACTAGATTTGAACACTGAAGCTTTCTTT. Supplemented by reference TRBV5-1 and TRBJ1-1, the full variable domain reads KAGVTQTPRYLIKTRGQQVTLSCSPISGHRSVSWYQQTPGQGLQFLFEYFSETQRNKGNFPGRFSGRQFSNSRSEMNVSTLELGDSALYLCASSLAGRRLDLNTEAFFGQGTRLTVV.

The rearrangement uses TRBV11-3 and TRBJ2-7, with D possibly TRBD2 on 5 matching bases. V was trimmed by 0 bases and J by 5 bases, leaving 14 bases between them. The CDR3 consists of 15 residues. The germline gives CDR1 SGHNT, CDR2 YENEEA. The CDR3 loop reads CASSLERGRSDEQYF. The DNA of the CDR3 is TGTGCCAGCAGCTTAGAACGGGGTCGCAGTGACGAGCAGTACTTC.

The genes are TRBV10-1 and TRBJ1-5; TRBD1 matches at 11 bases. The CDR3 contains 15 residues. Germline loops: CDR1 WNHNN, CDR2 SYGVQD (reference sequence). J gave up 4 bases and V 5 bases, and 4 bases lay outside the gene matches. CDR3 DNA sequence: TGCGCCAGCAGTTGGGACAGGGGGTCGAATCAGCCCCAGCATTTT. This codes for CASSWDRGSNQPQHF.

The rearrangement links TRBV7-2 to TRBJ1-4, with D perhaps matching TRBD1 (5 bases). Germline assignment: CDR1 SGHTA and CDR2 FQGNSA. The CDR3 contains 15 residues. V lost 5 bases, J lost 3 bases, and 13 bases lay in between. The CDR3 is CASSPYRIANEKLFF. The CDR3 DNA reads TGTGCCAGCAGCCCATACAGGATAGCTAATGAAAAACTGTTTTTT. The complete variable domain, with remaining parts taken from reference TRBV7-2 and TRBJ1-4, reads GAGVSQSPSNKVTEKGKDVELRCDPISGHTALYWYRQSLGQGLEFLIYFQGNSAPDKSGLPSDRFSAERTGGSVSTLTIQRTQQEDSAVYLCASSPYRIANEKLFFGSGTQLSVL.